Listed below are T cell receptor beta chains from one sample, sequenced in a study of shared clonotypes between healthy human individuals. The method was immunoSEQ multiplex PCR; TCRdb's version includes in-frame clones alone and lacks a portion of them. The top ten clones hold 0.35% to 0.45% of a sample with 2.3 million or so clones, approximately 95% of them seen once. Source material: naive CD4+ T cells from PBMCs. These receptors all come from a young man in good health. Some clones in this sample may be carry-over from other donors' samples. The CDR3 runs from the conserved cysteine through the conserved F or W. D genes are given only for firm matches. The size of a clone is reported for some rows only, either as once, few or many, or as a class for expanded clones.

>.|TRBV2|TRBJ2-3|.
TGTGCCAGCAAGGGCATTTTCGCAGATACGCAGTATTTT
CASKGIFADTQYF
>.|TRBV18|TRBJ2-1|.
TGTGCCAGCTCACCGTCTATTAGCAATGGTAACAATGAGCAGTTCTTC
CASSPSISNGNNEQFF
>.|TRBV6-1|TRBJ2-2|.
TGTGCCAGCAGTAGCCTGGGACCGAACACCGGGGAGCTGTTTTTT
CASSSLGPNTGELFF
>once|TRBV5-1|TRBJ2-2|TRBD2
TGCGCCAGCAGCTTGACCCAGGGACTAGCGGGAGGGAGGAACACCGGGGAGCTGTTTTTT
CASSLTQGLAGGRNTGELFF
>once|TRBV5-4|TRBJ2-7|TRBD2
TGTGCCAGCAGCTTGGGGGGGCTAGCGGGAGGGCTTGGGGAGCAGTACTTC
CASSLGGLAGGLGEQYF
>.|TRBV28|TRBJ2-2|.
TGTGCCAGCAGTCCCCTCTGGAAGGGTTGGACCGGGGAGCTGTTTTTT
CASSPLWKGWTGELFF
>few|TRBV2|TRBJ1-3|TRBD1
TGTGCCAGCATCCTAGGGACAGCTGGAAACACCATATATTTT
CASILGTAGNTIYF
>.|TRBV5-1|TRBJ1-4|.
TGCGCCAGCAGCTCCAACAGGGAATCTAATGAAAAACTGTTTTTT
CASSSNRESNEKLFF
>.|TRBV25-1|TRBJ1-1|TRBD1
TGTGCCAGCAGTGAATATGGGACAGGGGGCCTGAACACTGAAGCTTTCTTT
CASSEYGTGGLNTEAFF
>.|TRBV7-8|TRBJ2-3|TRBD2
TGTGCCAGCAGCTGGGCTAGCGGACGCACAGATACGCAGTATTTT
CASSWASGRTDTQYF
>.|TRBV19|TRBJ1-2|TRBD1
TGTGCCACCTCGGGACAGGGGACGCCCGAGGGAAGCTACACCTTC
CATSGQGTPEGSYTF
>few|TRBV28|TRBJ1-5|TRBD1
TGTGCCAGCAGTCGGGACAGGGGAAATCACAATCAGCCCCAGCATTTT
CASSRDRGNHNQPQHF
>.|TRBV7-9|TRBJ1-2|.
TGTGCCAGCAGCCCCCAGGCGGCTAACTATGGCTACACCTTC
CASSPQAANYGYTF